The 32 T cell receptor beta chains in this list originate from one sample, sequenced in a study of blood T cell repertoires in COVID-19 (dated by TCRdb to the early 2020s). Libraries were built with the immunoSEQ multiplex PCR assay. This is the immuneACCESS table as TCRdb keeps it, with only in-frame sequences that have V and J called. A part of the clones is gone; compared with another copy, unresolved V genes explain less than half, and the rest is unexplained. The sample profile shows about 230,000 clones; around four fifths of them were found once. The top ten hold approximately 2.6% of the sample. The sequencing sample was made of peripheral blood. These receptors all come from a woman in her 70s with active or convalescent COVID-19.

V is TRBV13 and J is TRBJ2-3, with D uncertain. Germline CDR1 is PRHDT and CDR2 is FYEKMQ (reference sequence). V gave up 5 bases and J gave up 6 bases, with 15 bases separating them. The CDR3 contains 14 residues. The CDR3 coding sequence is TGTGCCAGCAGCCCCCCCAGGCCCCAGGATACGCAGTATTTT. Translated: CASSPPRPQDTQYF.

In this sample, this clone turned up a few times. The chain couples TRBV3-1 (or the pseudogene TRBV3-2) to TRBJ2-3; 7 nucleotides line up with TRBD2. The CDR3 covers 16 residues. Germline CDR1 and CDR2: LGHDT and YNNKEL (reference sequence). After removal of 0 bases from V and 2 bases from J, the junction contained 5 bases not matched to a gene. The CDR3 spells CASSQDRGVDTDTQYF. Here the CDR3 DNA reads TGTGCCAGCAGCCAAGATCGGGGGGTTGACACAGATACGCAGTATTTT.

V and J are TRBV6-1 and TRBJ1-1; possible D gene TRBD1, 6 bases. With 3 bases removed from V and 4 bases from J, the gap between germline ends came to 15 bases. CDR1 is MNHNS, CDR2 SASEGT, per germline. This CDR3 has 15 residues. CDR3 sequence reads: CASSDPGRGPTEAFF. Written as DNA, the CDR3 is TGTGCCAGCAGTGATCCTGGCAGGGGACCCACTGAAGCTTTCTTT.

This sequence joins TRBV5-1 and TRBJ2-5; the D gene is possibly TRBD2 (5 bases). The germline CDR1 and CDR2 sequences are SGHRS and YFSETQ. The CDR3 sequence is 14 residues long. Trimming took 0 bases from V and 2 from J, leaving 8 bases between them. The CDR3 spells CASSLASGQETQYF. CDR3 nucleotide sequence: TGCGCCAGCAGCTTGGCCTCGGGGCAAGAGACCCAGTACTTC.

The rearrangement joins TRBV5-1 to TRBJ2-5, with 8 bases lining up with TRBD1. This CDR3 spans 15 amino acids. J was trimmed by 7 bases and V by 0 bases; bases with no gene match: 8. Per the germline V gene, CDR1 is SGHRS and CDR2 is YFSETQ. The DNA of the CDR3 is TGCGCCAGCAGCTTGGAGGCAGGACAGGGCGGGACCCAGTACTTC. As protein: CASSLEAGQGGTQYF.

The V and J genes are TRBV28 and TRBJ1-2; the match to TRBD1 covers 8 bases. The length of the CDR3 is 15 residues. With 7 bases clipped from V and 6 bases from J, the junction kept 13 bases outside the gene matches. Germline V gene data show CDR1 as MDHEN and CDR2 as SYDVKM. CDR3 loop: CASTLGGGTGHGYTF. The CDR3 DNA is TGTGCCAGCACCTTAGGGGGGGGGACAGGTCATGGCTACACCTTC.

The V and J genes are TRBV6-6 and TRBJ1-5; no firm D call. The V end lost 6 bases, the J end lost 0 bases, and 6 bases lay between the germline ends. Germline V CDR1 and CDR2: MNHNY, SVGAGI (reference sequence). There are 13 residues in the CDR3. The DNA for the CDR3 is TGTGCCAGCAGGGAGGATAGCAATCAGCCCCAGCATTTT. Protein: CASREDSNQPQHF.

Note on this clone: The sample has other DNA sequences that encode this CDR3 too. The chain has TRBV18 and TRBJ2-5; D remains ambiguous. The germline gives CDR1 KGHSH, CDR2 LQKENI. The CDR3 totals 11 residues. The ends were cut back, 3 bases at V and 5 bases at J, with 4 bases in the middle. CDR3 in DNA: TGTGCCAGCTCACCCGGGGAGACCCAGTACTTC. Translated: CASSPGETQYF.

The chain couples TRBV5-4 to TRBJ2-7; 11 bases are a match to TRBD2. The CDR3 loop spans 14 amino acids. V lost 0 bases and J lost 5; bases outside the gene matches: 1. Per the germline V gene, CDR1 is SGHNT and CDR2 is YYREEE (reference sequence). The CDR3 DNA sequence: TGTGCCAGCAGCTTGGAACTAGCGGGAGACGAGCAGTACTTC. It is translated as CASSLELAGDEQYF.

The chain couples TRBV5-1 to TRBJ2-2; tentatively, D is TRBD1 (6 bases). CDR3 length: 15 residues. V shed 0 bases and J shed 3 bases, with 9 bases lying between them. Germline V gene data show CDR1 as SGHRS and CDR2 as YFSETQ. The CDR3: CASSLGRTDTGELFF. The DNA of the CDR3 is TGCGCCAGCAGCTTGGGACGGACAGACACCGGGGAGCTGTTTTTT. Together with reference TRBV5-1 and TRBJ2-2, the CDR3 gives the full variable domain: KAGVTQTPRYLIKTRGQQVTLSCSPISGHRSVSWYQQTPGQGLQFLFEYFSETQRNKGNFPGRFSGRQFSNSRSEMNVSTLELGDSALYLCASSLGRTDTGELFFGEGSRLTVL.

The count of this clone is one. The chain carries TRBV3-1 (or the pseudogene TRBV3-2) and TRBJ1-2; 9 positions match TRBD1. The ends lost 0 bases at V and 12 bases at J; junction bases unmatched: 8. The CDR3 covers 14 residues. The germline V gene encodes CDR1 LGHDT and CDR2 YNNKEL (reference sequence). The CDR3 spells CASSQDKGQGSNTF. The CDR3 region has the DNA TGTGCCAGCAGCCAAGACAAGGGACAGGGTTCCAACACCTTC.

The J gene is TRBJ1-6, the V gene TRBV2; a weak D match, TRBD1 (6 bases). This CDR3 contains 16 residues. Germline V gene lookup returns CDR1 SNHLY and CDR2 FYNNEI. The V end lost 6 bases, the J end lost 5 bases, and 17 bases lay between the germline ends. CDR3 DNA: TGTGCCAGCAGGCTACAGGGCGCTACGAATAATTCACCCCTCCACTTT. Its protein is CASRLQGATNNSPLHF.

This chain joins TRBV3-1 (or the pseudogene TRBV3-2) and TRBJ2-3; 11 bases agree with TRBD2. The CDR3 spans 17 residues. CDR1 and CDR2 (germline): LGHDT, YNNKEL (reference sequence). The trim removed 1 base at V and 5 bases at J, leaving 8 bases unmatched. The CDR3 region is CASSQGIAGGHQDTQYF. The DNA for the CDR3 is TGTGCCAGCAGCCAAGGGATAGCGGGGGGGCATCAAGATACGCAGTATTTT.

This sequence joins TRBV3-1 (or the pseudogene TRBV3-2) and TRBJ2-7; perhaps TRBD1 as D (5 bases). V dropped 4 bases and J dropped 3 bases, with 16 bases sitting between them. Germline values: CDR1 LGHDT, CDR2 YNNKEL (reference sequence). This CDR3 has 15 amino acids. DNA of the CDR3: TGTGCCAGCAGCCCAACCCAAGGGGCAAGCTACGAGCAGTACTTC. It yields the protein CASSPTQGASYEQYF.

V and J are TRBV19 and TRBJ1-1; perhaps TRBD1 as D (5 bases). CDR3 length equals 13 residues. V lost 7 bases and J 6 bases, leaving 15 bases between the germline ends. In germline, CDR1 is LNHDA, CDR2 SQIVND (reference sequence). The CDR3, as DNA: TGTGCCAGTAATCGCTGGGGCGTCTCTGAAGCTTTCTTT. It specifies CASNRWGVSEAFF.

The chain uses TRBV6-2 or TRBV6-3 and TRBJ2-3; 11 bases line up with TRBD2. This CDR3 region has 15 residues. From germline, CDR1 is MNHEY and CDR2 SVGEGT. The V gene end was trimmed by 4 bases and the J gene end by 4 bases; junction bases not matched to a gene: 4. CDR3 region: CASSSQGLAADTQYF. The CDR3 DNA reads TGTGCCAGCAGTTCCCAGGGACTAGCGGCAGATACGCAGTATTTT.

This CDR3 is CSAREANEQFF. The CDR3 DNA reads TGCAGTGCTAGAGAAGCCAATGAGCAGTTCTTC. V and J are TRBV20-1 and TRBJ2-1; D remains ambiguous. V lost 0 bases and J 6 bases, leaving 3 bases between the germline ends. There are 11 residues in the CDR3. The germline V gene has CDR1 DFQATT and CDR2 SNEGSKA (reference sequence).

This chain connects TRBV11-2 to TRBJ2-7, with D possibly matching TRBD1 (5 bases). Deletions cut 1 base from V and 4 bases from J, with 11 bases between. In germline, CDR1 is SGHAT, CDR2 FQNNGV. There are 14 residues in the CDR3. CDR3 in amino acids: CASSLGAGRYEQYF. The CDR3 DNA is TGTGCCAGCAGCTTAGGGGCAGGGCGGTACGAGCAGTACTTC.

The chain has TRBV29-1 and TRBJ2-5; D unresolved. This CDR3 has 13 amino acids. V shed 4 bases and J shed 4 bases, with 13 bases lying between them. CDR1 is SQVTM, CDR2 ANQGSEA, per germline. The CDR3 protein is CSVAASSRETQYF. The CDR3 region has the DNA TGCAGCGTTGCCGCGAGTTCGAGAGAGACCCAGTACTTC.

The rearrangement links TRBV27 to TRBJ1-2; D is undetermined. V was cut by 6 bases and J by 6 bases, with 11 bases left in between. Looked up from germline, CDR1 is MNHEY and CDR2 is SMNVEV (reference sequence). The CDR3 is 12 amino acids. CDR3 amino acids: CASRSQENGYTF. The CDR3 DNA sequence: TGTGCCAGCAGGTCCCAGGAAAATGGCTACACCTTC.

CDR3 bases: TGCGCCAGCAGCTTGGAGGGGCCTGGACCTTCAGCCTCACCCCTCCACTTT. Its translation is CASSLEGPGPSASPLHF. V is TRBV5-1 and J is TRBJ1-6; weak D call: TRBD1 (5 bases). Germline V lookup: CDR1 SGHRS, CDR2 YFSETQ. CDR3 length equals 17 residues. V was pared by 0 bases and J by 10 bases, with 20 bases between. Full variable domain (remainder filled in from reference TRBV5-1 and TRBJ1-6): KAGVTQTPRYLIKTRGQQVTLSCSPISGHRSVSWYQQTPGQGLQFLFEYFSETQRNKGNFPGRFSGRQFSNSRSEMNVSTLELGDSALYLCASSLEGPGPSASPLHFGNGTRLTVT.

Note on this clone: Different DNA sequences within this sample yield the same CDR3. This chain joins TRBV5-1 and TRBJ2-5; 12 bases fit TRBD2. Germline assignment: CDR1 SGHRS and CDR2 YFSETQ. The trim removed 4 bases at V and 2 bases at J, leaving 6 bases unmatched. The length of the CDR3 is 16 residues. CDR3 sequence reads: CASSMGTSGFQETQYF. CDR3 sequence (DNA): TGCGCCAGCAGCATGGGGACTAGCGGGTTTCAAGAGACCCAGTACTTC.

The rearrangement joins TRBV7-8 to TRBJ1-1; 8 bases are a match to TRBD1. The trim removed 5 bases at V and 5 bases at J, leaving 10 bases unmatched. In germline, CDR1 is SGHVS, CDR2 FQNEAQ. The CDR3 totals 15 residues. The CDR3 protein is CASSNQGQGGTEAFF. The CDR3 DNA reads as TGTGCCAGCAGCAACCAAGGACAGGGTGGGACTGAAGCTTTCTTT.

This chain connects TRBV5-4 to TRBJ2-7; 7 bases align to TRBD1. The CDR3 loop spans 15 amino acids. The ends lost 1 base at V and 0 bases at J; junction bases unmatched: 4. Germline V CDR1 and CDR2: SGHNT, YYREEE (reference sequence). CDR3 in amino acids: CASSLPGTVSYEQYF. The CDR3 DNA follows: TGTGCCAGCAGCTTGCCCGGGACAGTCTCCTACGAGCAGTACTTC.

The chain combines TRBV3-1 (or the pseudogene TRBV3-2) with TRBJ2-2; 7 nucleotides agree with TRBD1. With 6 bases clipped from V and 6 bases from J, the junction kept 4 bases outside the gene matches. The CDR3 consists of 13 residues. The germline V gene encodes CDR1 LGHDT and CDR2 YNNKEL (reference sequence). The CDR3 DNA follows: TGTGCCAGCAGTCATCAGGGGGCCGGGGAGCTGTTTTTT. Translation: CASSHQGAGELFF.

The J gene is TRBJ2-3, the V gene TRBV5-1; D call uncertain. The CDR3 covers 12 residues. Between the trimmed V and J ends, which lost 1 base and 4 bases, there was a span of 4 bases. Per the germline V gene, CDR1 is SGHRS and CDR2 is YFSETQ. The CDR3 loop reads CASSLSSDTQYF. CDR3 bases: TGCGCCAGCAGCTTGTCCTCAGATACGCAGTATTTT.

This rearrangement joins TRBV27 to TRBJ2-7; 7 bases align to TRBD1. Germline V gene lookup returns CDR1 MNHEY and CDR2 SMNVEV (reference sequence). The CDR3 has 14 amino acids. The V segment lost 4 bases and the J segment 6 bases; nucleotides outside the gene matches: 9. CDR3 residues: CASSWARGLGEQYF. The DNA for the CDR3 is TGTGCCAGCAGTTGGGCCAGGGGGTTAGGCGAGCAGTACTTC.

This clone was detected a few times. The chain is built from TRBV6-1 and TRBJ1-2, with D perhaps TRBD1 (6 bases). Germline CDR1 and CDR2: MNHNS and SASEGT. The CDR3 loop spans 16 amino acids. V was pared by 1 base and J by 4 bases, with 16 bases between. CDR3 sequence: CASSEDPRGASYGYTF. The CDR3 DNA follows: TGTGCCAGCAGTGAAGACCCCCGGGGGGCTAGCTATGGCTACACCTTC.

This rearrangement joins TRBV13 to TRBJ2-3, with a tentative D call TRBD1 (5 bases). CDR3 length: 14 amino acids. Germline V gives CDR1 PRHDT, CDR2 FYEKMQ (reference sequence). Trimming left V 1 base short and J 4 bases short, with 9 bases between. As DNA, the CDR3 is TGTGCCAGCAGCTTAGAAGGGGCAGCAGATACGCAGTATTTT. As protein: CASSLEGAADTQYF.

V is TRBV27 and J is TRBJ1-1, with 10 bases fitting TRBD1. From germline, CDR1 is MNHEY and CDR2 SMNVEV (reference sequence). This CDR3 has 15 residues. The J segment lost 6 bases and the V segment lost 4 bases, leaving 8 bases of the junction unmatched. The CDR3 bases are TGTGCCAGCAGTTCCGCGGGGACAGGGGAGGCTGAAGCTTTCTTT. Its protein is CASSSAGTGEAEAFF.

The rearrangement uses TRBV28 and TRBJ1-5; D unresolved. This CDR3 is 14 amino acids long. V lost 5 bases, J lost 3 bases, and 11 bases lay in between. Per germline, CDR1 MDHEN and CDR2 SYDVKM. The CDR3 DNA reads as TGTGCCAGCAGTCCGGGGAACATCAATCAGCCCCAGCATTTT. Translated, it gives CASSPGNINQPQHF.

The CDR3 sequence: CASSPDRETYGYTF. DNA of the CDR3: TGTGCCAGCTCACCGGACAGGGAAACCTATGGCTACACCTTC. The V gene is TRBV18, the J gene TRBJ1-2, with 8 bases that match TRBD1. The CDR3 runs 14 residues. The germline CDR1 and CDR2 sequences are KGHSH and LQKENI. V was clipped by 3 bases and J by 4 bases; unmatched bases: 4.